This T cell receptor (beta chain) was sequenced for a study of breast tumors, draining lymph nodes, adjacent tissues (dated by TCRdb to 2016 to 2017). About the full investigation: The study compared TCR beta repertoires across tumor, adjacent nontumor tissue and axillary lymph nodes from breast cancer patients. In human breast cancer, the study set out to evaluate how tumor, surrounding tissue and draining lymph node repertoires relate to one another and whether T cells may move between these sites.

This clonotype has ten or more counts. Its antigen is still unknown. No base quality values were provided; no much bigger clone lies one nucleotide off. The reads were generated on an Illumina HiSeq 2000. TCR beta chain libraries were generated by multiplex PCR amplification. The amplified TCR beta chain products were analyzed by high-throughput sequencing. Using fastp trimming at Q25 and MiXCR clonotype assembly, TCRdb reanalyzed the public sequencing data and kept in-frame beta chains. Each entry is one CDR3 protein sequence, shown with its most common DNA and genes. In all, the sample holds approximately 230,000 distinct CDR3 sequences, and about 34% of those were seen once. The ten largest make up approximately 3.7% of the sample. The research as a whole found: The data were considered consistent with most tumor T cells being derived from the lymph node and subsequently expanding within tumor tissue. Tumors showed preferential V and J gene usage, and their T-cell repertoire diversity fell below that of lymph nodes yet above that of nontumor tissue. The study presented the conclusion that tumor T cells originate in lymph nodes as consistent with a hypothesis, not as something directly demonstrated. Tumor and nontumor tissue repertoires were found to be significantly more similar in luminal-like than in basal-like breast cancer.

The axillary draining lymph nodes of breast cancer patients were the source of the lymph node samples. From its cysteine to its phenylalanine, the CDR3 spans 15 amino acids. The read is trimmed to its CDR3 DNA, 45 bases read in frame from base 1. The V end loses 4 bases and the J end loses 5 bases, and a stretch of 16 bases separates them. The TCR sequence derives from a female donor with breast cancer. Some clones in this sample may be carry-over from other donors' samples. Sequences were obtained from axillary lymph node tissue. This chain is built from TRBV12-3 or TRBV12-4 and TRBJ2-3; a tentative D match to TRBD1 spans 5 bases. Here is the DNA: TGTGCCAGCAGTTCAACAAGCCGGCAGGGAGATACGCAGTATTTT. This sequence encodes CASSSTSRQGDTQYF.